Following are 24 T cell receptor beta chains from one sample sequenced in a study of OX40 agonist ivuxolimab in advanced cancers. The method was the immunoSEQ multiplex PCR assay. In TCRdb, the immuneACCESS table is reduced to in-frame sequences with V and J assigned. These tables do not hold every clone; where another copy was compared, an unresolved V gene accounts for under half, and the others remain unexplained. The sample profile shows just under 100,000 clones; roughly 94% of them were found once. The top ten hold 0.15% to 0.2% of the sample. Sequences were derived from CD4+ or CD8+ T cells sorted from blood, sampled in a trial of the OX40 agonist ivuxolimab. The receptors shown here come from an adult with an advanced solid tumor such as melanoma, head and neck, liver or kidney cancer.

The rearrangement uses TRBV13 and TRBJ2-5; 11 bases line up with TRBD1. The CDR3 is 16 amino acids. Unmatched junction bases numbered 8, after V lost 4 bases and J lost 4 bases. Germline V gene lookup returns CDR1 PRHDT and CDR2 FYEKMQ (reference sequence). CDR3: CASSSPGQGAGETQYF. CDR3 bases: TGTGCCAGCAGCTCCCCCGGACAGGGGGCGGGAGAGACCCAGTACTTC. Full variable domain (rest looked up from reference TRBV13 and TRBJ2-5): AAGVIQSPRHLIKEKRETATLKCYPIPRHDTVYWYQQGPGQDPQFLISFYEKMQSDKGSIPDRFSAQQFSDYHSELNMSSLELGDSALYFCASSSPGQGAGETQYFGPGTRLLVL.

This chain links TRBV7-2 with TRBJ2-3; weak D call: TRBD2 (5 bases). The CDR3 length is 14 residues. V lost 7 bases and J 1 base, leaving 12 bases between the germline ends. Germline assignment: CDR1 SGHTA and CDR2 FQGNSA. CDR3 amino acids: CASTVEGGTDTQYF. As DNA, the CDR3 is TGTGCCAGCACCGTAGAGGGAGGCACAGATACGCAGTATTTT.

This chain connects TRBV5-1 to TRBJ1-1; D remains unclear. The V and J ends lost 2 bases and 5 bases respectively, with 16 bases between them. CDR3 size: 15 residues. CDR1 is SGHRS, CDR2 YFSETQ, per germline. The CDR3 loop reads CASSFSAVLGTEAFF. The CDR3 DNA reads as TGCGCCAGCAGCTTTTCAGCGGTTTTGGGGACTGAAGCTTTCTTT.

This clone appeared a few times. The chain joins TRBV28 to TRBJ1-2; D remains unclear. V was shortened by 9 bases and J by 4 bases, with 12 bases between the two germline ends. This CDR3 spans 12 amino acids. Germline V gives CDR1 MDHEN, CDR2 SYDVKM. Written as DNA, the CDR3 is TGTGCCAGTGGCGACGTGACCTATGGCTACACCTTC. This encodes CASGDVTYGYTF.

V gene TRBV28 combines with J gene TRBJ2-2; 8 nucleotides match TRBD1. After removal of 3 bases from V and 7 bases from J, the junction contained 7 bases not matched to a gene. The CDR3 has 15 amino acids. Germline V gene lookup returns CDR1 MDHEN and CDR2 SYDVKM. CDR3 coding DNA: TGTGCCAGCAGTTTTCTCAACAGGGGGAACGGGGAGCTGTTTTTT. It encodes CASSFLNRGNGELFF.

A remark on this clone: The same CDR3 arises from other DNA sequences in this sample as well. CDR3 DNA sequence: TGCGCCAGCAGCCAAGCGCTTCGGGGCCCGAGGACCCAGTACTTC. Its translation is CASSQALRGPRTQYF. V and J are TRBV4-1 and TRBJ2-5, with D perhaps assigned TRBD1 or TRBD2 (5 bases each). V lost 1 base and J lost 7, with 16 bases in between. The CDR3 contains 15 residues. CDR1 is MGHRA, CDR2 YSYEKL, per germline.

The CDR3 sequence: CASSRRTGQGLYEQYF. DNA of the CDR3: TGTGCCAGCAGCCGTAGGACCGGACAGGGCCTCTACGAGCAGTACTTC. The V and J genes are TRBV5-5 and TRBJ2-7; 8 nucleotides align to TRBD1. Looked up from germline, CDR1 is SGHKS and CDR2 is YYEKEE (reference sequence). The CDR3 has 16 amino acids. V dropped 4 bases and J dropped 3; count of bases not matched to a gene: 12.

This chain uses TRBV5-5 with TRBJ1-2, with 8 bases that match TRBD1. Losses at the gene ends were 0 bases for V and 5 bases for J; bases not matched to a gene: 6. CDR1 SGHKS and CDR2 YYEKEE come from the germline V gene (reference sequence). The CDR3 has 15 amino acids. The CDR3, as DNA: TGTGCCAGCAGCTTGGCTACAGGGGGGCTATATGGCTACACCTTC. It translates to CASSLATGGLYGYTF.

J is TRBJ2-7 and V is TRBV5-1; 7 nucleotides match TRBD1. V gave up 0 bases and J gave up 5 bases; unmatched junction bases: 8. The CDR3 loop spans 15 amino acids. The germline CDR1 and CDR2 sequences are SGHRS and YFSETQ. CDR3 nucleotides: TGCGCCAGCAGCTTGGGTAAGCAGGGGGACCACGAGCAGTACTTC. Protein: CASSLGKQGDHEQYF.

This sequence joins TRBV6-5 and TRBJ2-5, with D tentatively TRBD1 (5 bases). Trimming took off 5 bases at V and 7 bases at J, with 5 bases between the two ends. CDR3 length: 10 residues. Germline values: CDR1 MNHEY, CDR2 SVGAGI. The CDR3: CASSTGTQYF. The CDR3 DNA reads TGTGCCAGCAGTACAGGGACCCAGTACTTC.

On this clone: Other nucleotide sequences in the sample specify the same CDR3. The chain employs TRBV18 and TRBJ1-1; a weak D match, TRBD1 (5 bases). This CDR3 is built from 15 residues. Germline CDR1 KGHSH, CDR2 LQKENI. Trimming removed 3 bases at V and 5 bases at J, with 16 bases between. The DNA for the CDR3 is TGTGCCAGCTCACCCCGCATGGGGCCGGGTACTGAAGCTTTCTTT. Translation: CASSPRMGPGTEAFF.

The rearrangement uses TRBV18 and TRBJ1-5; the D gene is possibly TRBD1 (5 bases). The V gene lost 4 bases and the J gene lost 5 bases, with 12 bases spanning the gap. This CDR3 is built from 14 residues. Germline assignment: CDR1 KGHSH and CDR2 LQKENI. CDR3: CASSRGTADQPQHF. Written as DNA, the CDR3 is TGTGCCAGCTCACGAGGGACCGCCGATCAGCCCCAGCATTTT.

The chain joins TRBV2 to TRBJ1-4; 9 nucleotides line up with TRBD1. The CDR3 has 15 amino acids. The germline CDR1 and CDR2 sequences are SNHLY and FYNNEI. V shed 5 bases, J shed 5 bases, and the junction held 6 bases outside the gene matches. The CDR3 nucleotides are TGTGCCAGCAGTACAATGGGACAGGGCAATGAAAAACTGTTTTTT. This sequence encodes CASSTMGQGNEKLFF.

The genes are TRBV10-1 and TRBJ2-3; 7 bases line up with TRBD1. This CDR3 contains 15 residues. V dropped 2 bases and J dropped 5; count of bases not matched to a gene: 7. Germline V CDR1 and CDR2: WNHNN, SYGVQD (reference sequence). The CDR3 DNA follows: TGCGCCAGCAGTGAGAACAGGGGATGGGGAGATACGCAGTATTTT. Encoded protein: CASSENRGWGDTQYF.

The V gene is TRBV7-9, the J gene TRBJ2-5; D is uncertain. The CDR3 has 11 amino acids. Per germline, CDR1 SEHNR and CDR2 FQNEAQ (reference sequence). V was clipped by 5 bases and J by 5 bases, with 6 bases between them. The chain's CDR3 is CASSIEETQYF. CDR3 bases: TGTGCCAGCAGCATAGAGGAGACCCAGTACTTC. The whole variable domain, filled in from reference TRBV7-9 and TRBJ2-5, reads DTGVSQNPRHKITKRGQNVTFRCDPISEHNRLYWYRQTLGQGPEFLTYFQNEAQLEKSRLLSDRFSAERPKGSFSTLEIQRTEQGDSAMYLCASSIEETQYFGPGTRLLVL.

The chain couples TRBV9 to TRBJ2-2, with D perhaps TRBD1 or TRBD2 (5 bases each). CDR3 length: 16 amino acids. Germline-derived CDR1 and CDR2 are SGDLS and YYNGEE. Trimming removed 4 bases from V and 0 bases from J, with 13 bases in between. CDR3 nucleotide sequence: TGTGCCAGCAGCCCCGGGGCCCTATCGAACACCGGGGAGCTGTTTTTT. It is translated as CASSPGALSNTGELFF.

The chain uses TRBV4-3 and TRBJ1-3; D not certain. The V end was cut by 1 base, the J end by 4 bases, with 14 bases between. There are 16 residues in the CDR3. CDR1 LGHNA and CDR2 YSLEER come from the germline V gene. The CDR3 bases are TGCGCCAGCAGCCAAGGGCAGATGGGAGCGGGAAACACCATATATTTT. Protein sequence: CASSQGQMGAGNTIYF.

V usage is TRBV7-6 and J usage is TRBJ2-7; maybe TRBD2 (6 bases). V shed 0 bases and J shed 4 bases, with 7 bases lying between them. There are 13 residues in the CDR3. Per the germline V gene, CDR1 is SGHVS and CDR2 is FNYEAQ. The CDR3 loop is CASSLAGGYEQYF. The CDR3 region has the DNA TGTGCCAGCAGCTTAGCAGGAGGGTACGAGCAGTACTTC.

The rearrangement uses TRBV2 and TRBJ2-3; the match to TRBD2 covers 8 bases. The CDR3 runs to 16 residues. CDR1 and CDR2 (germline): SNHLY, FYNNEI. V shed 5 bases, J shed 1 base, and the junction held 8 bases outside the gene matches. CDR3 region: CASSQKGAGGTDTQYF. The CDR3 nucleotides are TGTGCCAGCAGTCAAAAAGGAGCGGGGGGCACAGATACGCAGTATTTT. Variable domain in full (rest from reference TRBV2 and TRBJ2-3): EPEVTQTPSHQVTQMGQEVILRCVPISNHLYFYWYRQILGQKVEFLVSFYNNEISEKSEIFDDQFSVERPDGSNFTLKIRSTKLEDSAMYFCASSQKGAGGTDTQYFGPGTRLTVL.

The CDR3 DNA follows: TGCGCCAGCAGTGAGTCCAGGGCCCGGGGTAGTCAGCCCCAGCATTTT. Translating it yields CASSESRARGSQPQHF. J is TRBJ1-5 and V is TRBV10-2, with D possibly TRBD1 on 5 matching bases. Germline CDR1 and CDR2: WSHSY and SAAADI. V was trimmed by 0 bases and J by 6 bases, leaving 15 bases between them. The length of the CDR3 is 16 residues.

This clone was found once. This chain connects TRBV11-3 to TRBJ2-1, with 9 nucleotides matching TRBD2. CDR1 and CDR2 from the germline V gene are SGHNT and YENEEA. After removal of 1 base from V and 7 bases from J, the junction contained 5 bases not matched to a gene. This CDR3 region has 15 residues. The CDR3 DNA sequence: TGTGCCAGCAGCTTAGTCCTAGCGGGACATAATGAGCAGTTCTTC. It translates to CASSLVLAGHNEQFF.

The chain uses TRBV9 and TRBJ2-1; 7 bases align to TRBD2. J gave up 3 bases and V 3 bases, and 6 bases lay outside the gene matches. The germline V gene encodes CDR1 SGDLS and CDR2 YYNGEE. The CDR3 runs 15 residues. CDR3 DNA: TGTGCCAGCAGCGCGGGGGGAGGCCGCTACAATGAGCAGTTCTTC. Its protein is CASSAGGGRYNEQFF.

CDR3 protein: CASSFRDRGRYEQYF. The CDR3 DNA reads as TGTGCCAGCAGTTTCCGGGACAGGGGTAGATACGAGCAGTACTTC. The chain links TRBV27 to TRBJ2-7, with 10 bases matching TRBD1. V shed 3 bases, J shed 4 bases, and the junction held 6 bases outside the gene matches. The germline CDR1 and CDR2 sequences are MNHEY and SMNVEV (reference sequence). This CDR3 region has 15 residues.

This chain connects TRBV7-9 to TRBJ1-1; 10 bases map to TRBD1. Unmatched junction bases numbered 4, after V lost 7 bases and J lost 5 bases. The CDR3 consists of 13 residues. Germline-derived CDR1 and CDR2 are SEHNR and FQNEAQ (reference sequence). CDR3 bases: TGTGCCAGCACAGACAGGGGGCGGACTGAAGCTTTCTTT. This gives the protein CASTDRGRTEAFF.